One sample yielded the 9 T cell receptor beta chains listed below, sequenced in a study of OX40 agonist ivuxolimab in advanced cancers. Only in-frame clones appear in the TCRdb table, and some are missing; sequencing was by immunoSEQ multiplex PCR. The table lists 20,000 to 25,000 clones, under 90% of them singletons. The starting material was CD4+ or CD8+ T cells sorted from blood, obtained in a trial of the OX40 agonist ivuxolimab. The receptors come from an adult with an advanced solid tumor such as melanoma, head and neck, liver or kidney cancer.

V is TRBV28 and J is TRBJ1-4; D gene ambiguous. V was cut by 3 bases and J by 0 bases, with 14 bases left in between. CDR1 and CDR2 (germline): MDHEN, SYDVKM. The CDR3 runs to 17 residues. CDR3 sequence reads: CASSLLTPLTTNEKLFF. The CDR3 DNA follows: TGTGCCAGCAGTTTGTTAACACCTCTTACAACTAATGAAAAACTGTTTTTT.

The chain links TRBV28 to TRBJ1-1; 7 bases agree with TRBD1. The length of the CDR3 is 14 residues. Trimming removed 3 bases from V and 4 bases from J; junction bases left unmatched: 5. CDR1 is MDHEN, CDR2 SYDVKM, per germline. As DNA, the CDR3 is TGTGCCAGCAGTTTTCGGTCAGGGGGCACTGAAGCTTTCTTT. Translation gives CASSFRSGGTEAFF.

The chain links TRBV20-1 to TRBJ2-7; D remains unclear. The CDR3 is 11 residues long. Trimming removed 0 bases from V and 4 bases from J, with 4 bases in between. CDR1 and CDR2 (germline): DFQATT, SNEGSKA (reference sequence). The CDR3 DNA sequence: TGCAGTGCTAGAGATGGATACGAGCAGTACTTC. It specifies CSARDGYEQYF.

The CDR3 spells CAWSQGMNTEAFF. The CDR3 bases are TGTGCCTGGTCGCAGGGGATGAACACTGAAGCTTTCTTT. V and J are TRBV30 and TRBJ1-1, with a possible D match to TRBD1 (6 bases). Deletions cut 5 bases from V and 0 bases from J, with 10 bases between. The CDR3 is made up of 13 amino acids. The V gene's germline CDR1 is GTSNPN and CDR2 SVGIG (reference sequence).

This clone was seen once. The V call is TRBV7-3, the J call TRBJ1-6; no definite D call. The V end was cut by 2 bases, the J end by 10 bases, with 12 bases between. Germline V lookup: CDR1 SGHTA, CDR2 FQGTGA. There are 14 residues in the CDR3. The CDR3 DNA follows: TGTGCCAGCAGCTTAGGGGAGGGCTGCTCACCCCTCCACTTT. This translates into CASSLGEGCSPLHF.

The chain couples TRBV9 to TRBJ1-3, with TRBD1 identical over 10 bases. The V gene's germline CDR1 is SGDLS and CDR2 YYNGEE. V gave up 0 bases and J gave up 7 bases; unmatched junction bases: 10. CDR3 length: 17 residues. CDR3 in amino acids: CASSVGSGQGIRNTIYF. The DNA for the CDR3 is TGTGCCAGCAGCGTAGGATCGGGACAGGGGATTAGGAACACCATATATTTT. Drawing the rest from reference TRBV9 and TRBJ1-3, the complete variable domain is DSGVTQTPKHLITATGQRVTLRCSPRSGDLSVYWYQQSLDQGLQFLIQYYNGEERAKGNILERFSAQQFPDLHSELNLSSLELGDSALYFCASSVGSGQGIRNTIYFGEGSWLTVV.

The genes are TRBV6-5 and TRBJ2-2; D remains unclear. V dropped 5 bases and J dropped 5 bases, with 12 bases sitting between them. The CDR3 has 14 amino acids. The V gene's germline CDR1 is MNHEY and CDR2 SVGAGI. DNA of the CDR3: TGTGCCAGCAGTAAAGGGTGGGAAACCGGGGAGCTGTTTTTT. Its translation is CASSKGWETGELFF.

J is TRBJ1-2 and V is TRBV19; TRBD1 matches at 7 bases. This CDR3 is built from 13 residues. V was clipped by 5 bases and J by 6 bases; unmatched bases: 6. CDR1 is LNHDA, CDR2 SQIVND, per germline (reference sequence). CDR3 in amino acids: CASSLGTDHGYTF. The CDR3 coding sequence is TGTGCCAGTAGTCTCGGGACAGATCATGGCTACACCTTC.

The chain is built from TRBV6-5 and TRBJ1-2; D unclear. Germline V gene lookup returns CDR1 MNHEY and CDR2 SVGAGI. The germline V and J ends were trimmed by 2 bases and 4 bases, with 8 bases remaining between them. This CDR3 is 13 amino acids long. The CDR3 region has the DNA TGTGCCAGCAGTTACGGGCAACCCTATGGCTACACCTTC. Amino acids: CASSYGQPYGYTF.